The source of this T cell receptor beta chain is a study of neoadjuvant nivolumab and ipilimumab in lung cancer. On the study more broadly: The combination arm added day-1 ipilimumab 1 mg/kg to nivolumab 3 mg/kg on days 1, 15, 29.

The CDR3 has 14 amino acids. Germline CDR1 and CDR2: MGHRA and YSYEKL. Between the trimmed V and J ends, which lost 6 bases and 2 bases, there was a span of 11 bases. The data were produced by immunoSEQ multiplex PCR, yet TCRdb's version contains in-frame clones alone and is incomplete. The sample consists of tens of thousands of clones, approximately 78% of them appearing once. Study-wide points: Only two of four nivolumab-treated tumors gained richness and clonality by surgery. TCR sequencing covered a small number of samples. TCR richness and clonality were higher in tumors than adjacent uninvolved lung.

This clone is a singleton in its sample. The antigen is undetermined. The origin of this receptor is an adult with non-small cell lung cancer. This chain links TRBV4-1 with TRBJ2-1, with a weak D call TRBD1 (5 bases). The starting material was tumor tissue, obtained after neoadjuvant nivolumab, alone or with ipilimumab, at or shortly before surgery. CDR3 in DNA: TGCGCCAGCAGTGACCAGGGCACCTACAATGAGCAGTTCTTC. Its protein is CASSDQGTYNEQFF.